Below, 21 T cell receptor beta chains from the same sample are listed, as sequenced in a study of OX40 agonist ivuxolimab in advanced cancers. The table came from immunoSEQ multiplex PCR; TCRdb's copy has only in-frame clones and leaves some out. The repertoire holds 65,000 to 80,000 clones, approximately 91% seen once, with 0.3% to 0.45% in the top ten. Sequences were derived from CD4+ or CD8+ T cells sorted from blood, sampled in a trial of the OX40 agonist ivuxolimab. Receptor source: an adult with an advanced solid tumor such as melanoma, head and neck, liver or kidney cancer.

V gene TRBV7-2 combines with J gene TRBJ1-2, with 9 bases that match TRBD1. Germline lookup yields CDR1 SGHTA and CDR2 FQGNSA. V lost 3 bases and J lost 8; bases outside the gene matches: 4. The CDR3 loop spans 13 amino acids. DNA of the CDR3: TGTGCCAGCAGCTTGGACAGGGGCGGAGGCTACACCTTC. Its translation: CASSLDRGGGYTF.

The table lists this clone with a count of one. J is TRBJ2-3 and V is TRBV19; 10 bases match TRBD2. The CDR3 runs 17 residues. Germline V gene sequence: CDR1 LNHDA, CDR2 SQIVND (reference sequence). V lost 3 bases, J lost 4 bases, and 10 bases stayed unmatched. The CDR3: CASSIESSGRAPDTQYF. CDR3 in DNA: TGTGCCAGTAGTATCGAAAGCAGCGGGAGGGCCCCAGATACGCAGTATTTT.

The J gene is TRBJ2-3, the V gene TRBV5-4; possible D gene TRBD2, 6 bases. The V end was cut by 0 bases, the J end by 4 bases, with 12 bases between. This CDR3 region has 15 residues. From germline, CDR1 is SGHNT and CDR2 YYREEE (reference sequence). The CDR3 DNA reads as TGTGCCAGCAGCTTGGGGGGGGATGGTGCAGATACGCAGTATTTT. It encodes CASSLGGDGADTQYF. The entire variable domain, with the rest obtained from reference TRBV5-4 and TRBJ2-3, is as follows: ETGVTQSPTHLIKTRGQQVTLRCSSQSGHNTVSWYQQALGQGPQFIFQYYREEENGRGNFPPRFSGLQFPNYSSELNVNALELDDSALYLCASSLGGDGADTQYFGPGTRLTVL.

This chain connects TRBV14 to TRBJ2-5; 7 positions agree with TRBD1. With 0 bases clipped from V and 5 bases from J, the junction kept 12 bases outside the gene matches. The CDR3 consists of 17 residues. Germline loops: CDR1 SGHDN, CDR2 FVKESK. The CDR3 is CASSQDLQDRIVETQYF. The CDR3 DNA reads TGTGCCAGCAGCCAAGATCTACAGGACAGGATAGTCGAGACCCAGTACTTC.

The chain is built from TRBV19 and TRBJ1-2; D remains ambiguous. Germline CDR1 reads LNHDA; CDR2 reads SQIVND (reference sequence). This CDR3 region has 15 residues. The V end lost 5 bases, the J end lost 4 bases, and 17 bases lay between the germline ends. The chain's CDR3 is CASSPTGGQIYGYTF. The CDR3 DNA reads TGTGCCAGTAGTCCTACGGGAGGGCAGATCTATGGCTACACCTTC.

The rearrangement uses TRBV9 and TRBJ2-5, with D possibly matching TRBD2 (7 bases). The CDR3 extends over 16 amino acids. Germline values: CDR1 SGDLS, CDR2 YYNGEE. V shed 2 bases and J shed 1 base, with 15 bases lying between them. The CDR3 coding sequence is TGTGCCAGCAGCGTCCTGGGGGGGGGCCTCCAAGAGACCCAGTACTTC. Protein: CASSVLGGGLQETQYF.

The chain couples TRBV18 to TRBJ2-1; 14 bases fit TRBD2. CDR1 KGHSH and CDR2 LQKENI come from the germline V gene. V was clipped by 4 bases and J by 10 bases; unmatched bases: 6. The CDR3 is made up of 15 amino acids. CDR3 protein: CASSLGTSGSAEQFF. In DNA form, the CDR3 reads TGTGCCAGCTCACTGGGGACTAGCGGGAGTGCGGAGCAGTTCTTC. The complete variable domain, with remaining parts taken from reference TRBV18 and TRBJ2-1, reads NAGVMQNPRHLVRRRGQEARLRCSPMKGHSHVYWYRQLPEEGLKFMVYLQKENIIDESGMPKERFSAEFPKEGPSILRIQQVVRGDSAAYFCASSLGTSGSAEQFFGPGTRLTVL.

The rearrangement uses TRBV7-2 and TRBJ1-5; tentative D call: TRBD1 (5 bases). CDR1 and CDR2 from the germline V gene are SGHTA and FQGNSA. The CDR3 contains 18 residues. V shed 5 bases and J shed 0 bases, with 20 bases lying between them. This chain's CDR3 is CASSLIEDSLNSNQPQHF. DNA of the CDR3: TGTGCCAGCAGCCTAATAGAAGACAGTCTTAATAGCAATCAGCCCCAGCATTTT.

The chain employs TRBV10-3 and TRBJ2-7; 8 nucleotides agree with TRBD1. The CDR3 extends over 16 amino acids. With 3 bases clipped from V and 2 bases from J, the junction kept 9 bases outside the gene matches. Germline V lookup: CDR1 ENHRY, CDR2 SYGVKD. The CDR3 spells CAISDPGRDRTYEQYF. As DNA, the CDR3 is TGTGCCATCAGTGATCCAGGAAGGGACAGGACCTACGAGCAGTACTTC.

V and J are TRBV30 and TRBJ2-7, with a tentative D call TRBD2 (5 bases). CDR3 size: 14 residues. Germline assignment: CDR1 GTSNPN and CDR2 SVGIG (reference sequence). V was shortened by 4 bases and J by 0 bases, with 13 bases between the two germline ends. This chain's CDR3 is CAWILSGSSYEQYF. DNA for the CDR3: TGTGCCTGGATTTTGTCGGGGAGCTCCTACGAGCAGTACTTC.

The chain links TRBV5-4 to TRBJ2-3, with TRBD2 matching over 12 bases. J was trimmed by 2 bases and V by 2 bases; bases with no gene match: 6. Germline V gene sequence: CDR1 SGHNT, CDR2 YYREEE (reference sequence). CDR3 length: 17 amino acids. The CDR3 nucleotides are TGTGCCAGCAGCTTACGGGGACTAGCGGGTCCCACAGATACGCAGTATTTT. It encodes CASSLRGLAGPTDTQYF.

The chain is built from TRBV14 and TRBJ2-7, with D uncertain. Trimming stripped 0 bases from V and 1 base from J, with 19 bases between. The germline V gene encodes CDR1 SGHDN and CDR2 FVKESK. This CDR3 is built from 18 residues. In DNA, the CDR3 is TGTGCCAGCAGCCAAGATTTTAGTTCGCAGTACAGATCCTACGAGCAGTACTTC. Its protein product is CASSQDFSSQYRSYEQYF. Complete variable domain (other parts from reference TRBV14 and TRBJ2-7): EAGVTQFPSHSVIEKGQTVTLRCDPISGHDNLYWYRRVMGKEIKFLLHFVKESKQDESGMPNNRFLAERTGGTYSTLKVQPAELEDSGVYFCASSQDFSSQYRSYEQYFGPGTRLTVT.

The V and J genes are TRBV4-1 and TRBJ1-2, with a tentative D call TRBD1 (5 bases). This CDR3 is 15 amino acids long. Germline loops: CDR1 MGHRA, CDR2 YSYEKL. Trimming removed 0 bases at V and 8 bases at J, with 16 bases between. The CDR3 coding sequence is TGCGCCAGCAGCCAAGAAGTAGACAGACGTATGGGCTACACCTTC. Protein: CASSQEVDRRMGYTF.

CDR3 DNA: TGTGCCAGTCATACCCTGCGGGGGGCGTTTGACTATGGCTACACCTTC. Translation gives CASHTLRGAFDYGYTF. The rearrangement joins TRBV19 to TRBJ1-2, with a tentative D call TRBD1 (6 bases). The CDR3 totals 16 residues. Trimming removed 8 bases from V and 3 bases from J, with 22 bases in between. Germline assignment: CDR1 LNHDA and CDR2 SQIVND (reference sequence).

V gene TRBV4-1 combines with J gene TRBJ1-2; 10 bases fit TRBD1. The CDR3 contains 14 residues. After removal of 7 bases from V and 2 bases from J, the junction contained 4 bases not matched to a gene. From germline, CDR1 is MGHRA and CDR2 YSYEKL. CDR3 sequence: CASKGQGPNYGYTF. The CDR3 DNA follows: TGCGCCAGCAAGGGACAGGGGCCAAACTATGGCTACACCTTC.

The chain couples TRBV6-1 to TRBJ1-2; D is undetermined. CDR3 length: 13 residues. The ends were cut back, 4 bases at V and 3 bases at J, with 9 bases in the middle. The germline V gene has CDR1 MNHNS and CDR2 SASEGT. The chain's CDR3 is CASSVKAYYGYTF. CDR3 DNA: TGTGCCAGCAGTGTAAAAGCCTACTATGGCTACACCTTC.

The gene calls are TRBV9 and TRBJ2-3; 8 nucleotides align to TRBD2. J gave up 3 bases and V 0 bases, and 9 bases lay outside the gene matches. The length of the CDR3 is 17 residues. CDR1 and CDR2 (germline): SGDLS, YYNGEE. CDR3 DNA: TGTGCCAGCAGCGTAGGTCGGGCGGGAGGAATGACAGATACGCAGTATTTT. Amino acid sequence: CASSVGRAGGMTDTQYF.

The CDR3 DNA sequence: TGTGCCAGCAGCTTAGCCCTCAGCACTAACACTGAAGCTTTCTTT. Protein: CASSLALSTNTEAFF. V gene TRBV11-2 combines with J gene TRBJ1-1; D remains unclear. Trimming pared 1 base from V and 2 bases from J, leaving 11 bases between. Germline assignment: CDR1 SGHAT and CDR2 FQNNGV. This CDR3 is built from 15 residues.

V is TRBV30 and J is TRBJ1-3; D remains unclear. Trimming removed 2 bases at V and 0 bases at J, with 2 bases between. The CDR3 totals 12 residues. Germline V gene lookup returns CDR1 GTSNPN and CDR2 SVGIG (reference sequence). The CDR3 region is CAWSLSGNTIYF. DNA of the CDR3: TGTGCCTGGAGTCTCTCTGGAAACACCATATATTTT.

This clone was recorded many times. V is TRBV7-8 and J is TRBJ2-5; the D gene is possibly TRBD2 (7 bases). This CDR3 is 14 amino acids long. Germline V gene sequence: CDR1 SGHVS, CDR2 FQNEAQ. Trimming left V 5 bases short and J 5 bases short, with 15 bases between. CDR3 loop: CASSLGGVEETQYF. CDR3 nucleotides: TGTGCCAGCAGCCTAGGGGGGGTCGAGGAGACCCAGTACTTC. Full variable domain (remainder filled in from reference TRBV7-8 and TRBJ2-5): GAGVSQSPRYKVAKRGQDVALRCDPISGHVSLFWYQQALGQGPEFLTYFQNEAQLDKSGLPSDRFFAERPEGSVSTLKIQRTQQEDSAVYLCASSLGGVEETQYFGPGTRLLVL.

This clone was recorded a few times. CDR3 nucleotides: TGTGCCAGTAATCATCAGGGAGCGAGAGAAGCTTTCTTT. As protein: CASNHQGAREAFF. The rearrangement uses TRBV19 and TRBJ1-1, with D maybe TRBD1 (5 bases). The CDR3 covers 13 residues. Per the germline V gene, CDR1 is LNHDA and CDR2 is SQIVND (reference sequence). Trimming stripped 7 bases from V and 8 bases from J, with 17 bases between.